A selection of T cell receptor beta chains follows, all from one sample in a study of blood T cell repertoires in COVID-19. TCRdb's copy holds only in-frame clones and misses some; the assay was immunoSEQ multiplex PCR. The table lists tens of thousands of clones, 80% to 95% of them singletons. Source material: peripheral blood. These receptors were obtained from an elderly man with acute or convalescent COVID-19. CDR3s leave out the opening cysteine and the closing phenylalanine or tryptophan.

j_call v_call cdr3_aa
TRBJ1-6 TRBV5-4 ASSPRDRDLSPLH
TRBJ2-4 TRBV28 ASSSRFRGSKNIQY
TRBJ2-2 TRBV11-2 ASSLSIVGGKVYTGELF
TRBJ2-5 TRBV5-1 ASSLLDRVGETQY
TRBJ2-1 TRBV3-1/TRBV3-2 ASSLWGDRDNEQF
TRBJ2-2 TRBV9 ASSGGTSGGMNTGELF
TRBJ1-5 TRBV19 ASSPAGGNQPQH
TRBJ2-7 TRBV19 ASSLTEGSYEQY
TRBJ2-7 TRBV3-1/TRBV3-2 ASSQDLRRPYEQY
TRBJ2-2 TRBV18 ASSSSGPGELF
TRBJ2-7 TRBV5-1 ASSLSVTGGNSYEQY
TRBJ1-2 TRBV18 ASSSGQGGNYGYT
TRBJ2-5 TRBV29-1 SAVGQGETQY
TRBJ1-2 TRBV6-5 ASSYSTGKSGYT
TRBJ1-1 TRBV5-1 ASSLRDSLTEAF
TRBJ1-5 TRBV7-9 ASSPSDGGGNQPQH
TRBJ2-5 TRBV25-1 ASSPPGTGGETQY
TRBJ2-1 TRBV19 ASSVQPPGTGGGEQF
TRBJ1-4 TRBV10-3 AISEGLVATNEKLF
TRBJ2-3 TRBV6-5 ASSSLAGGRGTQY
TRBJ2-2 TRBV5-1 ASSLQGQGLNTGELF
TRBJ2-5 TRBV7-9 ASSLGAIQETQY